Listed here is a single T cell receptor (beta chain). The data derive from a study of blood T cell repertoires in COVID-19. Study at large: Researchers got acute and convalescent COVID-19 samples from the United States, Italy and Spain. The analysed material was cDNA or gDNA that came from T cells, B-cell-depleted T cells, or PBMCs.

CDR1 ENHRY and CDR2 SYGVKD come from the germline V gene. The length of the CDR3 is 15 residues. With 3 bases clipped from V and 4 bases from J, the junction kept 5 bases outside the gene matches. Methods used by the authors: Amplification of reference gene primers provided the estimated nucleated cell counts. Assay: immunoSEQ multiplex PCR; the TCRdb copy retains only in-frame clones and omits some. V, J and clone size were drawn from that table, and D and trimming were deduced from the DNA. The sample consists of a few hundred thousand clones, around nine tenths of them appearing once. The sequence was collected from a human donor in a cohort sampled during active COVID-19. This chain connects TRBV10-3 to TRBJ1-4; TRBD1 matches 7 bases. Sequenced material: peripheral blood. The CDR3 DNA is TGTGCCATCAGTGATGGACAGGAAATTAATGAAAAACTGTTTTTT. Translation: CAISDGQEINEKLFF.